The 24 T cell receptor beta chains below were found in one sample sequenced in a study of T cell repertoires in ileal Crohn's disease. TCRdb's table, derived via immunoSEQ multiplex PCR, lists solely in-frame clones and lacks some. The table has about 14,000 clones, around 84% seen once. The source material was ileal tissue. The receptors were gathered from an adult with Crohn's disease.

This clone was observed a single time. The genes are TRBV4-2 and TRBJ2-1, with 9 bases fitting TRBD1. V dropped 2 bases and J dropped 1; count of bases not matched to a gene: 9. Per the germline V gene, CDR1 is LGHNA and CDR2 is YNFKEQ. The CDR3 is 18 residues long. The CDR3 nucleotides read TGTGCCAGCAGCCAACAACAACAGGGGGCTGGGTCCTACAATGAGCAGTTCTTC. Its protein is CASSQQQQGAGSYNEQFF.

This chain connects TRBV29-1 to TRBJ1-1; 7 nucleotides agree with TRBD1. Unmatched junction bases numbered 6, after V lost 7 bases and J lost 1 base. Germline CDR1 SQVTM, CDR2 ANQGSEA. The CDR3 covers 13 residues. CDR3 amino acids: CSGLQGGNTEAFF. CDR3 nucleotide sequence: TGCAGCGGCCTTCAGGGGGGGAACACTGAAGCTTTCTTT.

This chain links TRBV7-2 with TRBJ2-1; D ambiguous. The germline gives CDR1 SGHTA, CDR2 FQGNSA. CDR3 length: 15 amino acids. Trimming took 1 base from V and 2 from J, leaving 9 bases between them. CDR3 nucleotide sequence: TGTGCCAGCAGCTTAGGGCAGGCTGCCTACAATGAGCAGTTCTTC. Amino acid sequence: CASSLGQAAYNEQFF.

The V and J genes are TRBV28 and TRBJ1-2; TRBD1 matches 8 bases. The junction had 12 bases not matched to a gene; V was cut back by 10 bases and J by 8 bases. Looked up from germline, CDR1 is MDHEN and CDR2 is SYDVKM. This CDR3 spans 13 amino acids. CDR3 sequence: CAISPGGWEGYTF. CDR3 nucleotides: TGTGCCATCTCCCCAGGGGGCTGGGAGGGCTACACCTTC.

The rearrangement links TRBV29-1 to TRBJ1-1; TRBD1 aligns across 10 bases. The CDR3 is 13 residues long. After removal of 5 bases from V and 3 bases from J, the junction contained 3 bases not matched to a gene. Germline CDR1 SQVTM, CDR2 ANQGSEA. The CDR3 nucleotides read TGCAGCGTTAGGACAGGGGGGGACACTGAAGCTTTCTTT. This codes for CSVRTGGDTEAFF. The variable domain in full, with the rest retrieved from reference TRBV29-1 and TRBJ1-1, is SAVISQKPSRDICQRGTSLTIQCQVDSQVTMMFWYRQQPGQSLTLIATANQGSEATYESGFVIDKFPISRPNLTFSTLTVSNMSPEDSSIYLCSVRTGGDTEAFFGQGTRLTVV.

This clone was recorded only once. The J gene is TRBJ2-5, the V gene TRBV4-1, with no clear D. V lost 1 base and J 5 bases, leaving 11 bases between the germline ends. CDR3 length equals 14 residues. Germline CDR1 and CDR2: MGHRA and YSYEKL. The CDR3 region is CASSQGFPGETQYF. DNA for the CDR3: TGCGCCAGCAGCCAAGGGTTCCCCGGGGAGACCCAGTACTTC.

The V and J genes are TRBV6-5 and TRBJ1-1, with 8 bases fitting TRBD1. The germline V gene has CDR1 MNHEY and CDR2 SVGAGI. V lost 8 bases and J lost 0; bases outside the gene matches: 2. The CDR3 is made up of 13 amino acids. The CDR3 spells CASRDRMNTEAFF. As DNA, the CDR3 is TGTGCCAGCCGGGACAGGATGAACACTGAAGCTTTCTTT.

The J gene is TRBJ1-3, the V gene TRBV9; 8 bases are a match to TRBD1. The CDR3 has 15 residues. Per the germline V gene, CDR1 is SGDLS and CDR2 is YYNGEE. V was clipped by 2 bases and J by 2 bases; unmatched bases: 3. For the CDR3, the DNA is TGTGCCAGCAGCGTGACAGGGGTTGCTGGAAACACCATATATTTT. Encoded protein: CASSVTGVAGNTIYF.

This chain uses TRBV29-1 with TRBJ1-2; TRBD1 matches at 7 bases. The germline gives CDR1 SQVTM, CDR2 ANQGSEA. The V segment lost 0 bases and the J segment 1 base; nucleotides outside the gene matches: 2. The length of the CDR3 is 14 residues. CDR3 DNA: TGCAGCGTTGAAGAGGGGACAGTTAACTATGGCTACACCTTC. Its translation: CSVEEGTVNYGYTF.

The CDR3 reads CASSLALGGTNTGELFF. CDR3 in DNA: TGTGCCAGCAGCTTAGCCCTAGGGGGAACGAACACCGGGGAGCTGTTTTTT. The chain has TRBV11-3 and TRBJ2-2; tentatively, D is TRBD1 (6 bases). There are 17 residues in the CDR3. CDR1 SGHNT and CDR2 YENEEA come from the germline V gene. V gave up 1 base and J gave up 0 bases, with 12 bases separating them. The full variable domain, in which reference TRBV11-3 and TRBJ2-2 provide the parts outside the CDR3, is EAGVVQSPRYKIIEKKQPVAFWCNPISGHNTLYWYLQNLGQGPELLIRYENEEAVDDSQLPKDRFSAERLKGVDSTLKIQPAELGDSAVYLCASSLALGGTNTGELFFGEGSRLTVL.

This chain uses TRBV10-2 with TRBJ2-5; tentative D call: TRBD2 (5 bases). V shed 4 bases and J shed 5 bases, with 11 bases lying between them. From germline, CDR1 is WSHSY and CDR2 SAAADI. The CDR3 sequence is 13 residues long. CDR3 in amino acids: CASSGGNGETQYF. The CDR3, as DNA: TGCGCCAGCAGTGGAGGGAATGGGGAGACCCAGTACTTC.

V gene TRBV4-3 combines with J gene TRBJ2-3, with TRBD2 matching 12 bases. Germline trimming cut 1 base from V and 6 bases from J; bases unmatched to any gene: 5. The germline V gene encodes CDR1 LGHNA and CDR2 YSLEER. The CDR3 covers 16 residues. The CDR3 reads CASSQGLAGARDTQYF. CDR3 bases: TGCGCCAGCAGCCAAGGACTAGCGGGGGCCAGGGATACGCAGTATTTT.

The CDR3 DNA sequence: TGCGCCAGCAGCTTGGCGGTGGGGCGGGGAGAGACCCAGTACTTC. Its protein is CASSLAVGRGETQYF. J is TRBJ2-5 and V is TRBV5-1; weak D call: TRBD2 (6 bases). From germline, CDR1 is SGHRS and CDR2 YFSETQ. The germline V and J ends were trimmed by 0 bases and 4 bases, with 13 bases remaining between them. The CDR3 is 15 residues long.

This clone appeared a few times. The chain carries TRBV5-4 and TRBJ1-3, with D possibly matching TRBD1 (6 bases). Looked up from germline, CDR1 is SGHNT and CDR2 is YYREEE (reference sequence). V dropped 3 bases and J dropped 4 bases, with 14 bases sitting between them. The CDR3 has 15 amino acids. The CDR3 sequence is CASSSTGLAGNTIYF. The CDR3, as DNA: TGTGCCAGCAGCTCTACAGGGTTGGCCGGAAACACCATATATTTT.

This sequence joins TRBV6-1 and TRBJ1-2; D is possibly TRBD1 (5 bases). Germline values: CDR1 MNHNS, CDR2 SASEGT. Trimming shortened V by 2 bases and J by 8 bases, and 12 bases separated the two germline ends. This CDR3 is built from 13 residues. CDR3 sequence: CASSERWDSGYTF. CDR3 sequence (DNA): TGTGCCAGCAGTGAACGGTGGGACTCAGGCTACACCTTC.

J is TRBJ2-7 and V is TRBV11-2; D may be TRBD1 (5 bases). There are 15 residues in the CDR3. The germline V gene encodes CDR1 SGHAT and CDR2 FQNNGV. The V and J ends lost 0 bases and 4 bases respectively, with 13 bases between them. The chain's CDR3 is CASSLDGADTYEQYF. The CDR3 DNA follows: TGTGCCAGCAGCTTAGATGGGGCGGATACATACGAGCAGTACTTC.

CDR3 sequence: CASSPSQETQYF. In nucleotides, the CDR3 is TGCGCCAGCAGCCCGTCCCAAGAGACCCAGTACTTC. The rearrangement uses TRBV5-1 and TRBJ2-5; no clear D gene. CDR1 and CDR2 (germline): SGHRS, YFSETQ. The V gene lost 4 bases and the J gene lost 1 base, with 5 bases spanning the gap. This CDR3 is built from 12 residues.

The chain has TRBV18 and TRBJ1-2; TRBD1 matches 7 bases. CDR1 is KGHSH and CDR2 is LQKENI in the germline V gene. The V segment lost 1 base and the J segment 5 bases; nucleotides outside the gene matches: 19. The CDR3 consists of 19 residues. The chain's CDR3 is CASSPLKFGLRQGEYGYTF. The DNA for the CDR3 is TGTGCCAGCTCACCACTTAAATTCGGCCTGCGACAGGGCGAGTATGGCTACACCTTC.

The chain recombines TRBV7-2 with TRBJ2-7; 10 bases fit TRBD1. Trimming at V came to 4 bases and at J to 2 bases, leaving 2 bases not matched to a gene. This CDR3 has 14 amino acids. Germline-derived CDR1 and CDR2 are SGHTA and FQGNSA. CDR3 loop: CASSWDRGPYEQYF. CDR3 nucleotides: TGTGCCAGCAGCTGGGACAGGGGACCCTACGAGCAGTACTTC.

This clone has a handful of counts. The V gene is TRBV5-1, the J gene TRBJ1-6; TRBD1 agrees at 9 bases. The CDR3 contains 15 residues. Germline CDR1 SGHRS, CDR2 YFSETQ. The V gene end was trimmed by 4 bases and the J gene end by 2 bases; junction bases not matched to a gene: 1. The CDR3: CASSRTGAYNSPLHF. The CDR3 DNA reads as TGCGCCAGCAGCCGGACAGGGGCCTATAATTCACCCCTCCACTTT.

The rearrangement uses TRBV19 and TRBJ2-1; TRBD2 aligns across 10 bases. The CDR3 totals 16 residues. CDR1 is LNHDA and CDR2 is SQIVND in the germline V gene (reference sequence). J was trimmed by 4 bases and V by 3 bases; bases with no gene match: 6. CDR3 nucleotide sequence: TGTGCCAGTAGTATCTTAGGGACTAGCGTTTACAATGAGCAGTTCTTC. Encoded protein: CASSILGTSVYNEQFF. Filled out from reference TRBV19 and TRBJ2-1, the complete variable domain reads DGGITQSPKYLFRKEGQNVTLSCEQNLNHDAMYWYRQDPGQGLRLIYYSQIVNDFQKGDIAEGYSVSREKKESFPLTVTSAQKNPTAFYLCASSILGTSVYNEQFFGPGTRLTVL.

The gene calls are TRBV19 and TRBJ1-6; the D is unclear. Germline V gene data show CDR1 as LNHDA and CDR2 as SQIVND (reference sequence). V lost 6 bases, J lost 7 bases, and 10 bases lay in between. The CDR3 loop spans 13 amino acids. In DNA, the CDR3 is TGTGCCAGTAGCGCGCAACGAAATTCACCCCTCCACTTT. This sequence encodes CASSAQRNSPLHF.

The chain joins TRBV7-3 to TRBJ2-7, with a possible D match to TRBD1 (6 bases). Between the trimmed V and J ends, which lost 0 bases and 3 bases, there was a span of 6 bases. CDR1 and CDR2 (germline): SGHTA, FQGTGA. The CDR3 covers 13 residues. CDR3 nucleotides: TGTGCCAGCAGCTTAACAGGGGGCTACGAGCAGTACTTC. It specifies CASSLTGGYEQYF.

The chain carries TRBV2 and TRBJ1-4; no definite D call. Germline V gene lookup returns CDR1 SNHLY and CDR2 FYNNEI. Trimming stripped 5 bases from V and 2 bases from J, with 3 bases between. This CDR3 spans 12 amino acids. CDR3 DNA: TGTGCCAGCAGTCCTACTAATGAAAAACTGTTTTTT. This sequence encodes CASSPTNEKLFF.